Listed below are T cell receptor beta chains from one sample, sequenced in a study of blood T cell repertoires in COVID-19. The table came from immunoSEQ multiplex PCR; TCRdb's copy has only in-frame clones and leaves some out. The table shows about 260,000 clones, with roughly 80% occurring only once. The material sequenced was peripheral blood. The receptors here all came from a woman aged 50 to 60 who had recovered from COVID-19. Both conserved end residues are part of each CDR3. D genes are given only for firm matches. Clone size is shown for a subset of rows, as once, few, many or a class of expanded clone.

size,D,J,length,V,DNA,CDR3
-,-,TRBJ2-2,10,TRBV29-1,TGCAGCGGGCTCACCGGGGAGCTGTTTTTT,CSGLTGELFF
-,TRBD1,TRBJ1-1,11,TRBV28,TGTGCCAGCAGTTACAGGGGATGGGCTTTCTTT,CASSYRGWAFF
-,TRBD2,TRBJ2-1,14,TRBV28,TGTGCCAGCAGTCCTAGCGGGGGGGCCGATGAGCAGTTCTTC,CASSPSGGADEQFF
-,-,TRBJ1-2,14,TRBV7-2,TGTGCCAGCAGCTTAGGAGGCCTTAACTATGGCTACACCTTC,CASSLGGLNYGYTF
-,-,TRBJ2-1,16,TRBV7-2,TGTGCCAGCAGCTTAGTTGGAGGCGCGACCTACAATGAGCAGTTCTTC,CASSLVGGATYNEQFF
-,-,TRBJ1-6,18,TRBV4-3,TGCGCCAGCAGCCAAGATGGGGGGGGAAGGGCCTATAATTCACCCCTCCACTTT,CASSQDGGGRAYNSPLHF
-,TRBD1,TRBJ2-4,11,TRBV2,TGTGCCAGCAGTTGGACAGGTTTTCAGTACTTC,CASSWTGFQYF
few,TRBD2,TRBJ2-2,18,TRBV24-1,TGTGCCACCAGTGATCTAGTAGCGGGGGCTAACTACGGCGGGGAGCTGTTTTTT,CATSDLVAGANYGGELFF
once,-,TRBJ1-2,11,TRBV29-1,TGCAGCGTTGAGTCAGACTATGGCTACACCTTC,CSVESDYGYTF
-,TRBD1,TRBJ2-7,15,TRBV27,TGTGCCAGCAGTTCTACCGGGACAGGGATCTACGAGCAGTACTTC,CASSSTGTGIYEQYF
-,TRBD1,TRBJ2-6,15,TRBV7-3,TGTGCCAGCAGCCCGGACAGGGCTGGGGCCAACGTCCTGACTTTC,CASSPDRAGANVLTF
-,TRBD1,TRBJ2-7,12,TRBV29-1,TGCAGCGTTGCCGGACAGGGTAAGGAGCAGTACTTC,CSVAGQGKEQYF
-,TRBD2,TRBJ2-5,15,TRBV11-2,TGTGCCAGCAGCCTTTCCGGGACTAGCCCTGAGACCCAGTACTTC,CASSLSGTSPETQYF
-,-,TRBJ1-4,13,TRBV7-9,TGTGCCAGCAGCCGTAGCGTAGGGGAAAAACTGTTTTTT,CASSRSVGEKLFF
once,TRBD1,TRBJ1-4,16,TRBV30,TGTGCCTGGAGTGAAGCTGGCAGGGGGCAAGGGGGAAAACTGTTTTTT,CAWSEAGRGQGGKLFF
-,TRBD1,TRBJ1-5,16,TRBV19,TGTGCCACAGGGGGACAAACAGGGGGTCGCAATCAGCCCCAGCATTTT,CATGGQTGGRNQPQHF
-,TRBD1,TRBJ2-3,14,TRBV5-4,TGTGCCAGCAGCTGGGACAGGCCGACAGATACGCAGTATTTT,CASSWDRPTDTQYF
-,TRBD1,TRBJ2-1,13,TRBV25-1,TGTGCCAGCAGGGGACAGGGTCGGAATGAGCAGTTCTTC,CASRGQGRNEQFF
few,TRBD2,TRBJ2-5,15,TRBV9,TGTGCCAGCAGCGTAGACAGCGGGAGGGGAGAGACCCAGTACTTC,CASSVDSGRGETQYF
once,-,TRBJ1-1,13,TRBV7-2,TGTGCCAGCAGCTTTAATCCCGGAGAGACGGCTTTCTTT,CASSFNPGETAFF
-,-,TRBJ1-1,14,TRBV30,TGTGCCTGGAGTGTAAAAACCGGTAACACTGAAGCTTTCTTT,CAWSVKTGNTEAFF
-,TRBD2,TRBJ2-2,16,TRBV6-6,TGTGCCAGCAGTTACCGGGTTAGCGGGGGGCCCGGGGAGCTGTTTTTT,CASSYRVSGGPGELFF
few,TRBD1,TRBJ2-5,16,TRBV11-3,TGTGCCAGCAGCCTGCAGGGGGTGCAGCCCTGGGAGACCCAGTACTTC,CASSLQGVQPWETQYF
-,-,TRBJ1-6,16,TRBV19,TGTGCCAGTAGTCCCCGATCCAGGGCCCTAGATTCACCCCTCCACTTT,CASSPRSRALDSPLHF
-,TRBD2,TRBJ2-1,16,TRBV5-1,TGCGCCAGCAGCTTGGCGGGGGGGAGCTCCTACAATGAGCAGTTCTTC,CASSLAGGSSYNEQFF
-,-,TRBJ1-1,13,TRBV5-1,TGCGCCAGCAGCTTGCGGGGGTACACTGAAGCTTTCTTT,CASSLRGYTEAFF
-,TRBD2,TRBJ2-3,12,TRBV7-2,TGTGCCAGCAGCCCTAGGGAGGGTACGCAGTATTTT,CASSPREGTQYF
-,-,TRBJ2-7,15,TRBV11-2,TGTGCCAGCAGCTTAGGGCGGGACCTCTCCTACGAGCAGTACTTC,CASSLGRDLSYEQYF
-,TRBD1,TRBJ2-7,19,TRBV15,TGTGCCACCAGCAAATCACGGACGACCGGGGGACAGGGAGCCTACGAGCAGTACTTC,CATSKSRTTGGQGAYEQYF
-,TRBD1,TRBJ1-2,13,TRBV12-3/TRBV12-4,TGTGCCAGCAGCCCCGGGACAGTCTATGGCTACACCTTC,CASSPGTVYGYTF
-,TRBD1,TRBJ2-5,16,TRBV7-2,TGTGCCAGCAGCGCGCATGGACAGGGGAACAAAGAGACCCAGTACTTC,CASSAHGQGNKETQYF
-,TRBD1,TRBJ1-2,17,TRBV7-3,TGTGCCAGCAGCTTAACTGGGACAGGGGTGGGACTATATGGCTACACCTTC,CASSLTGTGVGLYGYTF
-,-,TRBJ2-2,12,TRBV7-9,TGTGCCAGCAGCCGTCTTCCCGGGGAGCTGTTTTTT,CASSRLPGELFF
-,-,TRBJ2-2,15,TRBV10-3,TGTGCCATCAGCCGACAGGCGGGGGACACCGGGGAGCTGTTTTTT,CAISRQAGDTGELFF
-,TRBD2,TRBJ2-1,14,TRBV2,TGTGCCAGCAGTTCGAGACTAGCGACAAATGAGCAGTTCTTC,CASSSRLATNEQFF
-,-,TRBJ2-7,12,TRBV27,TGTGCCAGCGCCCAGTTCCCCTACGAGCAGTACTTC,CASAQFPYEQYF
-,TRBD1,TRBJ2-5,14,TRBV29-1,TGCAGCGTGCTGGGACAGACTATACAAGAGACCCAGTACTTC,CSVLGQTIQETQYF
-,TRBD2,TRBJ2-2,19,TRBV5-8,TGTGCCAGCAGCTTGGGGCGGGGGGATACTTGGTTGAACACCGGGGAGCTGTTTTTT,CASSLGRGDTWLNTGELFF
once,TRBD2,TRBJ2-7,15,TRBV27,TGTGCCAGCAGTCCACAAGGACTAGCGTCCTACGAGCAGTACTTC,CASSPQGLASYEQYF
-,TRBD1,TRBJ1-6,17,TRBV27,TGTGCCAGCAGTTCAATCTCGACAGGGGTTCGGAATTCACCCCTCCACTTT,CASSSISTGVRNSPLHF
-,TRBD2,TRBJ2-7,14,TRBV6-2/TRBV6-3,TGTGCCAGCAGTCGTCTCGGGGGGAGGTACGAGCAGTACTTC,CASSRLGGRYEQYF
-,-,TRBJ1-6,15,TRBV14,TGTGCCAGCAGCCAAGGGTTCTTGAGGGGGTCACCCCTCCACTTT,CASSQGFLRGSPLHF
-,TRBD2,TRBJ2-7,11,TRBV2,TGTGCCAGTGGGAGGGTCGGGGAGCAGTACTTC,CASGRVGEQYF
-,TRBD2,TRBJ2-2,15,TRBV7-3,TGTGCCAGCAGCTCTAGCGGGGGAGGCACCGGGGAGCTGTTTTTT,CASSSSGGGTGELFF
-,-,TRBJ2-6,19,TRBV28,TGTGCCATCCCCCTTGCCCGGTTCCTAGGGGTCTCTGGGGCCAACGTCCTGACTTTC,CAIPLARFLGVSGANVLTF